This T cell receptor (beta chain) came from a study of cytomegalovirus exposure and HLA in healthy donors. Study information: Early released data comprised some 91 million unique TCRs from HLA-typed donors. Study-wide results and caveats: Analysis performed later showed TCR beta chains linked to HLA being more clonally expanded than equally common others.

V shed 7 bases, J shed 0 bases, and the junction held 7 bases outside the gene matches. The CDR3 is 16 amino acids. Germline CDR1 reads MNHNY; CDR2 reads SVGAGI (reference sequence). In the case of this clone: The antigen remains unidentified.

PCR amplification relied on 60 Vbeta primers (plus 13 Jbeta primers). Assay used: immunoSEQ multiplex PCR; TCRdb lists only in-frame clones, some missing. The sample holds about 190,000 clones, over 70% seen once. As for the donors, each was a healthy bone marrow donor. The source of this sequence is a man aged 30 to 45 in good health and CMV-seronegative. Sequencing used PBMCs. The chain carries TRBV6-6 and TRBJ2-4, with 9 bases fitting TRBD1. CDR3 sequence reads: CASIGHRGLAKNIQYF. In DNA form, the CDR3 reads TGTGCCAGCATAGGGCACAGGGGGCTAGCCAAAAACATTCAGTACTTC.